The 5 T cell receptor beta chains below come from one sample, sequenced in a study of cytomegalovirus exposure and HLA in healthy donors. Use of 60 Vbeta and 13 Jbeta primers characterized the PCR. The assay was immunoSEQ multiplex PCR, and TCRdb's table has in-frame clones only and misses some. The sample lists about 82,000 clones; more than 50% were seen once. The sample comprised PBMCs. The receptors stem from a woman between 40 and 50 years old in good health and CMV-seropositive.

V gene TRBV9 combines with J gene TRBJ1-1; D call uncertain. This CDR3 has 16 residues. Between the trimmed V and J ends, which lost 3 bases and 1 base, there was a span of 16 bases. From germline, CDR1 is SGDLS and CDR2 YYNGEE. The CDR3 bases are TGTGCCAGCAGCGCGGAATCTCACACAGCGAACACTGAAGCTTTCTTT. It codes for CASSAESHTANTEAFF.

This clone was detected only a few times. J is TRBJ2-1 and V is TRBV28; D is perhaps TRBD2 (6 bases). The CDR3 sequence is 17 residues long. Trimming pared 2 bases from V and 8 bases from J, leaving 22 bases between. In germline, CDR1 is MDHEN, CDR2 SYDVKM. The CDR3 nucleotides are TGTGCCAGCAGTTTAGCAGCTAGCGTCCACATTGGGGATGAGCAGTTCTTC. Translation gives CASSLAASVHIGDEQFF.

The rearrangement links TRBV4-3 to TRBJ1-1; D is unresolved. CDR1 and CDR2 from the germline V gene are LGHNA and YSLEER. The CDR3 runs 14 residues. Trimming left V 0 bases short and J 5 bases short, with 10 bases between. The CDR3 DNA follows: TGCGCCAGCAGCCAAGATTTCCCCTCTACTGAAGCTTTCTTT. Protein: CASSQDFPSTEAFF.

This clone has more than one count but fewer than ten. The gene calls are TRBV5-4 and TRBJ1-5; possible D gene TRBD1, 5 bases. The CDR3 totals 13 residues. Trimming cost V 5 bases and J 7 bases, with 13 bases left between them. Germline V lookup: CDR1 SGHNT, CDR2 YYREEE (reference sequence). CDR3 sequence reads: CASSPGSGQPQHF. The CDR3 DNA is TGTGCCAGCAGTCCAGGGTCCGGGCAGCCCCAGCATTTT.

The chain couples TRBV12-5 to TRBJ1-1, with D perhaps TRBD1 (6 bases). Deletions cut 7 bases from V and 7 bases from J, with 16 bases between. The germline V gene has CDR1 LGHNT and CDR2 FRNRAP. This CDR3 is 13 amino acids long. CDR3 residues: CASARGNRGEAFF. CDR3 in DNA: TGTGCTAGTGCGAGGGGGAATAGGGGTGAAGCTTTCTTT.